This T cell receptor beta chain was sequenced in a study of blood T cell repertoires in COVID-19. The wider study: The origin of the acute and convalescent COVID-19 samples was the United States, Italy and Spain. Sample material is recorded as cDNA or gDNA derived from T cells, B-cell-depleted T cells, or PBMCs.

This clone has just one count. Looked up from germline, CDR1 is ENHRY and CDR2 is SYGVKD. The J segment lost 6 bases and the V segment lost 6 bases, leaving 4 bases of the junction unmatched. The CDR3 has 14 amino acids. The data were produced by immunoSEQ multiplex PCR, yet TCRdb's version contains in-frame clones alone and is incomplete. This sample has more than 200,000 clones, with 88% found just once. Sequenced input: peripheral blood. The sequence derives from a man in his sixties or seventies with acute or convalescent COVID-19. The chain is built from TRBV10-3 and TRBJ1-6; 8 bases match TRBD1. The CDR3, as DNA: TGTGCCATCAGGGGACAGGAATTTAATTCACCCCTCCACTTT. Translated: CAIRGQEFNSPLHF.